The clone carrying this T cell receptor beta chain was found once. The antigen remains undetermined. The data originate from a study of T cell responses to AZD1222 COVID-19 vaccine. General observations from the study: Variant regions that are unmutated are reportedly the target of nearly half of spike-specific TCRs. Following two doses of AZD1222, Spike-specific TCR breadth and depth rose.

Assay used: immunoSEQ multiplex PCR; TCRdb lists only in-frame clones, some missing. The sample lists under 200,000 clones, 88% occurring once. CDR1 and CDR2 (germline): SGHTA, FQGNSA. Between the trimmed V and J ends, which lost 4 bases and 5 bases, there was a span of 18 bases. The CDR3 is made up of 15 amino acids. The clonotype originates from an adult in good health. The material was peripheral blood, obtained on day 0 of AZD1222 vaccination. V is TRBV7-2 and J is TRBJ2-7; D may be TRBD1 or TRBD2 (5 bases each). CDR3 bases: TGTGCCAGCAGCTCGACCGGGACCCCAAGCCACGAGCAGTACTTC. Translating gives CASSSTGTPSHEQYF. The variable domain in full, with the rest retrieved from reference TRBV7-2 and TRBJ2-7, is GAGVSQSPSNKVTEKGKDVELRCDPISGHTALYWYRQSLGQGLEFLIYFQGNSAPDKSGLPSDRFSAERTGGSVSTLTIQRTQQEDSAVYLCASSSTGTPSHEQYFGPGTRLTVT.